The 27 T cell receptor beta chains reported below all come from one sample, sequenced in a study of T cell responses to AZD1222 COVID-19 vaccine. This table comes from immunoSEQ multiplex PCR, and its TCRdb copy is limited to in-frame clones, with some not included. The profile shows over 150,000 clones, around nine tenths of them singletons. The sequencing here drew on peripheral blood, taken on day 0 of AZD1222 vaccination. The receptors were gathered from an adult in good health.

This clone appeared a single time. The junction departs from germline at one end; a sequencing error may be responsible. This sequence joins TRBV7-7 and TRBJ1-1; D is undetermined. Germline values: CDR1 SSHAT, CDR2 FNYEAQ (reference sequence). There are 13 residues in the CDR3. This chain's CDR3 is CASSSGPNTEAFF. The DNA of the CDR3 is TGTGCTAGCAGCTCCGGTCCCAACACTGAAGCTTTCTTT.

The chain is built from TRBV7-9 and TRBJ1-4; 7 nucleotides match TRBD1. CDR1 SEHNR and CDR2 FQNEAQ come from the germline V gene (reference sequence). V was clipped by 4 bases and J by 7 bases; unmatched bases: 12. This CDR3 contains 16 residues. CDR3 region: CASSSTDRRVAEKLFF. For the CDR3, the DNA is TGTGCCAGCAGCTCCACGGACAGGCGGGTAGCTGAAAAACTGTTTTTT.

The sample holds one count of this clone. This chain connects TRBV6-5 to TRBJ1-4; 9 bases are a match to TRBD1. This CDR3 is built from 13 residues. Germline trimming cut 5 bases from V and 7 bases from J; bases unmatched to any gene: 2. Germline V gene lookup returns CDR1 MNHEY and CDR2 SVGAGI. The CDR3 protein is CASSQGQGEKLFF. For the CDR3, the DNA is TGTGCCAGCAGTCAGGGACAGGGTGAAAAACTGTTTTTT.

The V and J genes are TRBV7-2 and TRBJ1-6; 10 bases are shared with TRBD1. From germline, CDR1 is SGHTA and CDR2 FQGNSA. The CDR3 sequence is 16 residues long. The V and J ends lost 5 bases and 6 bases, in that order; junction bases with no gene match: 7. The CDR3 here is CASSNRDRGINSPLHF. CDR3 nucleotide sequence: TGTGCCAGCAGCAACCGGGACAGGGGAATTAATTCACCCCTCCACTTT.

This clone was recorded once. The genes are TRBV27 and TRBJ2-2; TRBD1 matches 7 bases. V lost 7 bases, J lost 4 bases, and 9 bases stayed unmatched. Germline V gene sequence: CDR1 MNHEY, CDR2 SMNVEV (reference sequence). There are 15 residues in the CDR3. The CDR3, as DNA: TGTGCCAGCACCCCCGACAGGGTAGGCACCGGGGAGCTGTTTTTT. Translating gives CASTPDRVGTGELFF.

This sequence joins TRBV4-1 and TRBJ2-3; D gene ambiguous. Germline CDR1 and CDR2: MGHRA and YSYEKL. CDR3 length: 13 amino acids. Deletions cut 1 base from V and 3 bases from J, with 5 bases between. CDR3 region: CASSQVATDTQYF. The CDR3 DNA is TGCGCCAGCAGCCAAGTGGCAACAGATACGCAGTATTTT.

The DNA for the CDR3 is TGTGCCAGTGGTCCAGGGGCCTCCTACGAGCAGTACTTC. This sequence encodes CASGPGASYEQYF. The gene calls are TRBV19 and TRBJ2-7; D is possibly TRBD1 (6 bases). Trimming removed 8 bases from V and 0 bases from J, with 11 bases in between. The germline V gene encodes CDR1 LNHDA and CDR2 SQIVND (reference sequence). CDR3 length: 13 amino acids.

This sequence joins TRBV21-1 and TRBJ1-2; the DNA was not used to check the table's D call, TRBD1. TRBV21-1 is flagged as a pseudogene. The CDR3 covers 11 residues. Here the CDR3 reads CASGGANGYTF. In DNA, the CDR3 is TGTGCCAGCGGGGGCGCCAATGGCTACACCTTC.

This clone was detected only a few times. V gene TRBV11-3 combines with J gene TRBJ2-1; 9 bases agree with TRBD2. Germline V CDR1 and CDR2: SGHNT, YENEEA. Trimming cost V 5 bases and J 7 bases; bases outside gene matches: 12. The CDR3 extends over 16 amino acids. CDR3 nucleotides: TGTGCCAGCAGCCCAGATGGGCGGGGGGGTACGAATGAGCAGTTCTTC. The encoded protein is CASSPDGRGGTNEQFF.

CDR3 residues: CASTPGGYSNQPQHF. In DNA form, the CDR3 reads TGTGCCAGCACCCCGGGGGGTTATAGCAATCAGCCCCAGCATTTT. The V gene is TRBV2, the J gene TRBJ1-5, with TRBD1 as a possible D gene (5 bases). The V end was cut by 7 bases, the J end by 0 bases, with 13 bases between. This CDR3 has 15 residues. Germline V gene lookup returns CDR1 SNHLY and CDR2 FYNNEI.

V is TRBV4-2 and J is TRBJ2-1; D possibly matches TRBD1 or TRBD2 (5 bases each). Trimming took off 1 base at V and 7 bases at J, with 11 bases between the two ends. Germline V gives CDR1 LGHNA, CDR2 YNFKEQ. This CDR3 region has 14 residues. The CDR3 region is CASSQGGGFNEQFF. The CDR3 DNA reads TGTGCCAGCAGCCAAGGGGGCGGGTTTAATGAGCAGTTCTTC.

The chain uses TRBV30 and TRBJ2-7; TRBD2 might be the D (5 bases). CDR3 length equals 13 residues. With 2 bases removed from V and 6 bases from J, the gap between germline ends came to 14 bases. In germline, CDR1 is GTSNPN, CDR2 SVGIG (reference sequence). CDR3 in amino acids: CAWSFRGSLEQYF. DNA of the CDR3: TGTGCCTGGAGTTTTCGAGGGTCCCTCGAGCAGTACTTC.

This clone came up once. The chain recombines TRBV19 with TRBJ1-6; D gene unclear. Germline lookup yields CDR1 LNHDA and CDR2 SQIVND (reference sequence). Trimming left V 10 bases short and J 4 bases short, with 17 bases between. The CDR3 is 15 amino acids. CDR3 in DNA: TGTGCCACTAACCGCGGTATTGTTTATAATTCACCCCTCCACTTT. Amino acid sequence: CATNRGIVYNSPLHF.

The CDR3 sequence is CATSRDLAPANYGYTF. The CDR3 DNA is TGTGCCACCAGCAGAGATCTAGCGCCAGCTAACTATGGCTACACCTTC. The chain uses TRBV15 and TRBJ1-2, with no clear D. From germline, CDR1 is LNHNV and CDR2 YYDKDF (reference sequence). The CDR3 has 16 amino acids. V was clipped by 0 bases and J by 0 bases, with 11 bases between them.

The rearrangement links TRBV5-8 to TRBJ1-4; D gene ambiguous. The CDR3 totals 15 residues. V lost 7 bases and J 0 bases, leaving 13 bases between the germline ends. Germline V gives CDR1 SGHTS, CDR2 YDEGEE. The CDR3 protein is CASAYPPSTNEKLFF. Written as DNA, the CDR3 is TGTGCCAGCGCATACCCCCCGTCAACTAATGAAAAACTGTTTTTT.

The chain uses TRBV10-3 and TRBJ2-7, with 8 bases that match TRBD1. V was clipped by 3 bases and J by 7 bases; unmatched bases: 5. This CDR3 spans 13 amino acids. Germline lookup yields CDR1 ENHRY and CDR2 SYGVKD. The CDR3 sequence: CAISDLGQEEQYF. CDR3 nucleotides: TGTGCCATCAGTGACCTGGGACAGGAGGAGCAGTACTTC.

The chain joins TRBV25-1 to TRBJ2-5; TRBD1 is a possible D gene (5 bases). Between the trimmed V and J ends, which lost 5 bases and 5 bases, there was a span of 12 bases. This CDR3 is 13 amino acids long. From germline, CDR1 is MGHDK and CDR2 SYGVNS. This chain's CDR3 is CASSKAGKETQYF. The CDR3 nucleotides read TGTGCCAGCAGTAAGGCAGGGAAGGAGACCCAGTACTTC. Full variable domain (outside the CDR3, taken from reference TRBV25-1 and TRBJ2-5): EADIYQTPRYLVIGTGKKITLECSQTMGHDKMYWYQQDPGMELHLIHYSYGVNSTEKGDLSSESTVSRIRTEHFPLTLESARPSHTSQYLCASSKAGKETQYFGPGTRLLVL.

The chain combines TRBV3-1 (or the pseudogene TRBV3-2) with TRBJ1-3; tentative D call: TRBD1 (5 bases). V lost 0 bases, J lost 3 bases, and 12 bases lay in between. CDR1 is LGHDT and CDR2 is YNNKEL in the germline V gene (reference sequence). This CDR3 comprises 16 residues. CDR3 sequence reads: CASSQDQGGSGNTIYF. CDR3 in DNA: TGTGCCAGCAGCCAAGATCAGGGCGGGAGTGGAAACACCATATATTTT.

This rearrangement joins TRBV6-1 to TRBJ1-5, with 7 bases matching TRBD1. Germline CDR1 and CDR2: MNHNS and SASEGT. The CDR3 runs 15 residues. V gave up 3 bases and J gave up 5 bases; unmatched junction bases: 7. The CDR3 nucleotides read TGTGCCAGCAGTGACAATCGACAGGGATATCAGCCCCAGCATTTT. It specifies CASSDNRQGYQPQHF.

The chain recombines TRBV19 with TRBJ1-2; tentatively, D is TRBD1 (5 bases). Trimming took 4 bases from V and 2 from J, leaving 17 bases between them. This CDR3 spans 16 amino acids. Germline assignment: CDR1 LNHDA and CDR2 SQIVND (reference sequence). DNA of the CDR3: TGTGCCAGTAGTAAGGAAGGGGCCCTTACGAACTATGGCTACACCTTC. Its protein is CASSKEGALTNYGYTF.

The chain is built from TRBV5-1 and TRBJ1-2, with 7 bases fitting TRBD1. CDR1 and CDR2 (germline): SGHRS, YFSETQ. V gave up 6 bases and J gave up 4 bases; unmatched junction bases: 9. This CDR3 has 14 amino acids. The CDR3: CASTTGTEGYGYTF. The CDR3 DNA sequence: TGCGCCAGCACGACAGGGACGGAGGGCTATGGCTACACCTTC.

A single count supports this clone. J is TRBJ1-2 and V is TRBV3-1 (or the pseudogene TRBV3-2); D gene ambiguous. V was shortened by 4 bases and J by 1 base, with 10 bases between the two germline ends. Germline lookup yields CDR1 LGHDT and CDR2 YNNKEL (reference sequence). This CDR3 is 14 amino acids long. CDR3 loop: CASSRAEFNYGYTF. CDR3 nucleotide sequence: TGTGCCAGCAGCCGAGCTGAATTTAACTATGGCTACACCTTC.

The chain couples TRBV13 to TRBJ1-6; D is unclear. CDR3 length: 12 amino acids. Looked up from germline, CDR1 is PRHDT and CDR2 is FYEKMQ (reference sequence). Trimming took 5 bases from V and 7 from J, leaving 6 bases between them. CDR3 amino acids: CASSILNSPLHF. CDR3 DNA: TGTGCCAGCAGCATCCTCAATTCACCCCTCCACTTT.

The V and J genes are TRBV5-4 and TRBJ2-7; the match to TRBD1 covers 7 bases. The CDR3 spans 14 residues. Trimming took 2 bases from V and 1 from J; bases not matched to a gene: 3. Germline V gives CDR1 SGHNT, CDR2 YYREEE (reference sequence). The CDR3 DNA follows: TGTGCCAGCAGCTTTCGACAGGGATCCTACGAGCAGTACTTC. Residues: CASSFRQGSYEQYF.

The V gene is TRBV5-1, the J gene TRBJ1-2; a possible D gene is TRBD1 (5 bases). V lost 4 bases, J lost 8 bases, and 9 bases lay in between. The germline gives CDR1 SGHRS, CDR2 YFSETQ. The CDR3 consists of 11 residues. The CDR3 sequence is CASSTGRGYTF. The CDR3, as DNA: TGCGCCAGCAGCACAGGACGGGGCTACACCTTC.

In DNA form, the CDR3 reads TGTGCCAGCAGTCCCTCCGGCCGGGGGTTCACAGATACGCAGTATTTT. It codes for CASSPSGRGFTDTQYF. V and J are TRBV28 and TRBJ2-3; D possibly corresponds to TRBD2 (6 bases). The CDR3 runs 16 residues. V was shortened by 5 bases and J by 2 bases, with 17 bases between the two germline ends. Germline V gene data show CDR1 as MDHEN and CDR2 as SYDVKM.

This chain uses TRBV6-1 with TRBJ1-5, with D tentatively TRBD1 (6 bases). This CDR3 has 16 residues. CDR1 and CDR2 (germline): MNHNS, SASEGT. V gave up 2 bases and J gave up 5 bases, with 16 bases separating them. In nucleotides, the CDR3 is TGTGCCAGCAGTGAACTGAAACAGGGAGCCCATCAGCCCCAGCATTTT. Translated, it gives CASSELKQGAHQPQHF.